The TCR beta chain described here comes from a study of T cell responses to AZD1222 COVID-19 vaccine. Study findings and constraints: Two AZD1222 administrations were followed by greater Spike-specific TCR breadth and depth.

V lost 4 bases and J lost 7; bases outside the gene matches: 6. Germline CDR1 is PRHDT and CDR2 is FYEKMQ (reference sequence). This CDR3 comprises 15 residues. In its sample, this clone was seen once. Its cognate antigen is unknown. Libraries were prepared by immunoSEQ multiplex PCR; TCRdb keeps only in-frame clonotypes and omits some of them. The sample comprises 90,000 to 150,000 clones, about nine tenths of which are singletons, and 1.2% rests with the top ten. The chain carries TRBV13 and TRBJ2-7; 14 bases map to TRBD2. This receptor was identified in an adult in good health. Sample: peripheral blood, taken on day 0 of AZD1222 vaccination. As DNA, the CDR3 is TGTGCCAGCAGCTCCACCGGGACTAGCGGGGGTGAGCAGTACTTC. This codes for CASSSTGTSGGEQYF.